Below are 4 T cell receptor beta chains sequenced from a single sample in a study of graft-versus-host responses after intestinal transplantation. These TCRs' antigens remain unknown. The assay was immunoSEQ multiplex PCR, and TCRdb's table has in-frame clones only and misses some. The data contain more than 70,000 clones, around 80% of them singletons. The material was unstimulated CD4+ T cells sorted from spleen or lymph node cells, obtained before intestinal transplant. Receptor source: a human donor who received an intestinal transplant.

The rearrangement uses TRBV7-6 and TRBJ2-7; the match to TRBD1 covers 8 bases. Germline CDR1 SGHVS, CDR2 FNYEAQ. CDR3 length: 14 residues. V shed 5 bases and J 2 bases; nucleotides not matched to a gene: 5. The CDR3 bases are TGTGCCAGCAGCCTCAGGACAGGGACCTACGAGCAGTACTTC. This encodes CASSLRTGTYEQYF.

The chain carries TRBV5-1 and TRBJ2-1, with D unclear. Trimming took 1 base from V and 8 from J, leaving 10 bases between them. CDR1 is SGHRS and CDR2 is YFSETQ in the germline V gene. This CDR3 comprises 13 residues. CDR3 DNA sequence: TGCGCCAGCAGCTTGTATTCTGGAGATGAGCAGTTCTTC. This translates into CASSLYSGDEQFF.

The V and J genes are TRBV28 and TRBJ2-1; perhaps TRBD1 as D (5 bases). The CDR3 runs 15 residues. CDR1 MDHEN and CDR2 SYDVKM come from the germline V gene. V dropped 7 bases and J dropped 7 bases, with 20 bases sitting between them. The CDR3 spells CASNGRGPNPNEQFF. The CDR3 DNA reads TGTGCCAGCAACGGAAGGGGCCCTAATCCAAATGAGCAGTTCTTC. Full variable domain (missing parts from reference TRBV28 and TRBJ2-1): DVKVTQSSRYLVKRTGEKVFLECVQDMDHENMFWYRQDPGLGLRLIYFSYDVKMKEKGDIPEGYSVSREKKERFSLILESASTNQTSMYLCASNGRGPNPNEQFFGPGTRLTVL.

The V and J genes are TRBV5-1 and TRBJ2-3, with 12 bases fitting TRBD2. CDR1 and CDR2 from the germline V gene are SGHRS and YFSETQ. Unmatched junction bases numbered 7, after V lost 2 bases and J lost 3 bases. The CDR3 has 17 amino acids. In nucleotides, the CDR3 is TGCGCCAGCAGCTTTAGGACTAGCGGGGCGAAGACAGATACGCAGTATTTT. As protein: CASSFRTSGAKTDTQYF. Full variable domain (rest looked up from reference TRBV5-1 and TRBJ2-3): KAGVTQTPRYLIKTRGQQVTLSCSPISGHRSVSWYQQTPGQGLQFLFEYFSETQRNKGNFPGRFSGRQFSNSRSEMNVSTLELGDSALYLCASSFRTSGAKTDTQYFGPGTRLTVL.